The following is a T cell receptor (beta chain) sequence with its context. Its matching antigen is unknown. Naive CD8 T cells, phenotype CD8+CD4-CCR7+CD45RA+, were sorted. TCRdb called the PCR reads again in MiXCR, with one record for every CDR3 protein. The top ten hold 0.78% of the sample, which has about 630,000 distinct CDR3 sequences, over 25% seen once. V lost 1 base to trimming and J lost 3 bases, with 11 bases between them. The V gene's germline CDR1 is LGHNA and CDR2 YNFKEQ. The CDR3 length is 15 residues. This entry is derived from a study of molecular identifiers for immune sequencing clone quantification. Study results and caveats: Over 99% of CMV-specific effector molecules, but under 1% of naive ones, were in clones above 20 copies.

The sequencing input was naive CD8+ T cells from blood, with Jurkat cell RNA spiked in. Subset indicated: FACS-sorted CD8+CD4-CCR7+CD45RA+ naive T cells. This clonotype was obtained from a human donor in good health. Some libraries in this study had Jurkat cell RNA spiked in. The chain employs TRBV4-2 and TRBJ2-3; tentatively, D is TRBD2 (5 bases). The CDR3 DNA sequence: TGTGCCAGCAGCCAAGCGGAGGCCGAGACAGATACGCAGTATTTT. Translation gives CASSQAEAETDTQYF.